Listed here is a single TCR beta chain. The sample belongs to a study of cytomegalovirus exposure and HLA in healthy donors. The table came from immunoSEQ multiplex PCR; TCRdb's copy has only in-frame clones and leaves some out. The profile shows over 150,000 clones, about 86% of them singletons. While the first cohort had some 700 subjects, the donors belonged to the separate validation cohort of fewer than 150 subjects. The J segment lost 3 bases and the V segment lost 6 bases, leaving 7 bases of the junction unmatched. This CDR3 spans 15 amino acids. Germline V lookup: CDR1 SNHLY, CDR2 FYNNEI. The sequenced sample consisted of PBMCs. The rearrangement uses TRBV2 and TRBJ1-4, with 7 bases fitting TRBD1. The receptor was derived from a human donor in good health. The CDR3 nucleotides are TGTGCCAGCAGCAGGATCGGACAGGCTAATGAAAAACTGTTTTTT. It specifies CASSRIGQANEKLFF.